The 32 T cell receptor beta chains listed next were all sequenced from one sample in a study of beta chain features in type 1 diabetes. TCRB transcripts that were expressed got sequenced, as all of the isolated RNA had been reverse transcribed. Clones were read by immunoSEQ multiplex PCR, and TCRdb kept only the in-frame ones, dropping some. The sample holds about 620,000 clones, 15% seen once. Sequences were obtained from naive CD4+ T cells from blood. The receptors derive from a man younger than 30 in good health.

The CDR3 spells CASSQDIGAGHSNQPQHF. CDR3 bases: TGCGCCAGCAGCCAAGATATAGGGGCAGGACATAGCAATCAGCCCCAGCATTTT. The chain recombines TRBV4-3 with TRBJ1-5; maybe TRBD1 (5 bases). CDR1 LGHNA and CDR2 YSLEER come from the germline V gene. The CDR3 is made up of 18 amino acids. The V and J ends lost 0 bases and 0 bases respectively, with 15 bases between them.

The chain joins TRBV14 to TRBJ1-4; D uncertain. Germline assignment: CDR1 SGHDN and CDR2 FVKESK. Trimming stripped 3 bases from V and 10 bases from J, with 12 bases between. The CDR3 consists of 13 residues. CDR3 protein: CASSQIMKRKLFF. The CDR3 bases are TGTGCCAGCAGCCAGATTATGAAGAGAAAACTGTTTTTT.

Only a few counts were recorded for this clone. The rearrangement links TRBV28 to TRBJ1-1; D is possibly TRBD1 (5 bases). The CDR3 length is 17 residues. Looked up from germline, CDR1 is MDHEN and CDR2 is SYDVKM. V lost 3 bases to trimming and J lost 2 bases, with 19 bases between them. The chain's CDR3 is CASSLHRTFTGNTEAFF. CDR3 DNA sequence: TGTGCCAGCAGTTTGCACAGGACTTTCACGGGAAACACTGAAGCTTTCTTT.

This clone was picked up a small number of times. CDR3 coding DNA: TGTGCCAGCAGCCAAGAATCGACCAGGGGGCCTAGCCACTTT. Translated, it gives CASSQESTRGPSHF. The chain uses TRBV14 and TRBJ1-6, with 8 bases that match TRBD1. The CDR3 consists of 14 residues. V gave up 0 bases and J gave up 18 bases; unmatched junction bases: 10. Germline loops: CDR1 SGHDN, CDR2 FVKESK. Complete variable domain (other parts from reference TRBV14 and TRBJ1-6): EAGVTQFPSHSVIEKGQTVTLRCDPISGHDNLYWYRRVMGKEIKFLLHFVKESKQDESGMPNNRFLAERTGGTYSTLKVQPAELEDSGVYFCASSQESTRGPSHFGNGTRLTVT.

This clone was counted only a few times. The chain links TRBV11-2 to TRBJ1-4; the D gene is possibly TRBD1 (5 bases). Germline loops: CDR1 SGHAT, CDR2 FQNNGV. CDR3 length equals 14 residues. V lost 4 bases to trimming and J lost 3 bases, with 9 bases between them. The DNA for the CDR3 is TGTGCCAGCAGCTCGGGGACTGCTAATGAAAAACTGTTTTTT. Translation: CASSSGTANEKLFF.

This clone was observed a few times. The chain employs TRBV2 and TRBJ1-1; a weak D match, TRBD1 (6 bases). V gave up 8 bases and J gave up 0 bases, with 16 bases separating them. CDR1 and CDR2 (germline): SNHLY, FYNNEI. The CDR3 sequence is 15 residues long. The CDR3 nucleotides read TGTGCCAGCGGAGATCCAGGGGCGTTGAACACTGAAGCTTTCTTT. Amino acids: CASGDPGALNTEAFF.

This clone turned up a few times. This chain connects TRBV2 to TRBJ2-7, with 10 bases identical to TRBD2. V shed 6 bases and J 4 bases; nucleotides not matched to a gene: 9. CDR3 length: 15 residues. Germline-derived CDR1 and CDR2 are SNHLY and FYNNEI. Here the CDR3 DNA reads TGTGCCAGCAGGGATACAGGACTAGCGGCTTACGAGCAGTACTTC. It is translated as CASRDTGLAAYEQYF.

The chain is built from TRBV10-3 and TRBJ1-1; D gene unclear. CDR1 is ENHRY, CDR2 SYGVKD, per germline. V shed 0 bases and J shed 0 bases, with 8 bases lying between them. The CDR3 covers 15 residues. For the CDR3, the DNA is TGTGCCATCAGTGAGTCAATAGTCTTGAACACTGAAGCTTTCTTT. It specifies CAISESIVLNTEAFF.

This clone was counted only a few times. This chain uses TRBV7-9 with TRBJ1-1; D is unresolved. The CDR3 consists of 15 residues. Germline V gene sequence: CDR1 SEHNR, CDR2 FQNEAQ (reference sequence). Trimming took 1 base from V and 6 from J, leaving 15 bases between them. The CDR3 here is CASSLVSLAYSEAFF. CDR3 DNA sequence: TGTGCCAGCAGCTTAGTGTCGTTGGCCTATTCTGAAGCTTTCTTT.

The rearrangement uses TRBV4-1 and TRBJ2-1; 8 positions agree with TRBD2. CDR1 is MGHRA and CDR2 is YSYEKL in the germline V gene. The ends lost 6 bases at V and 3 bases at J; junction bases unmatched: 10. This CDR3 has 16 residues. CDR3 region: CASSAGGVINYNEQFF. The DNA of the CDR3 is TGCGCCAGCAGTGCCGGGGGGGTTATTAACTACAATGAGCAGTTCTTC.

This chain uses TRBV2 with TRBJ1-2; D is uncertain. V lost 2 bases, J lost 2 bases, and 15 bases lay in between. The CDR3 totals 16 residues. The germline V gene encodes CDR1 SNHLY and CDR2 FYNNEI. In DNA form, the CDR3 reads TGTGCCAGCAGTGAATGGGGAAGGATACGAAACTATGGCTACACCTTC. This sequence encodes CASSEWGRIRNYGYTF.

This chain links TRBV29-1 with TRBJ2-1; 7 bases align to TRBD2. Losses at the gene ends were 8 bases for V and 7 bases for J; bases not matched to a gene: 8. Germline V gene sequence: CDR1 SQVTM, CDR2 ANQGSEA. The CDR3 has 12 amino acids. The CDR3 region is CSLTREWNEQFF. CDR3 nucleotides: TGCAGCCTCACGCGGGAGTGGAATGAGCAGTTCTTC.

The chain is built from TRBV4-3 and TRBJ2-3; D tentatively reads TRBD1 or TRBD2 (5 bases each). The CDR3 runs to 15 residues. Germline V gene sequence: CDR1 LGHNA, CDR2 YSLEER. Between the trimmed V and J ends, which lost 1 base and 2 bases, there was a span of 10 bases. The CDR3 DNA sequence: TGCGCCAGCAGCCAAGCGGGGCTCTACACAGATACGCAGTATTTT. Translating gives CASSQAGLYTDTQYF.

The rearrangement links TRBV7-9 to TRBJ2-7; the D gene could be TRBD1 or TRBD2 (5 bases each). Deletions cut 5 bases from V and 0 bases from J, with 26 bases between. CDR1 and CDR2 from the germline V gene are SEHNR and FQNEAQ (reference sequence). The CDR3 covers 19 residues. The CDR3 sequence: CASSANRDPRYLSSYEQYF. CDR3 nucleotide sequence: TGTGCCAGCAGCGCAAACCGGGACCCTCGGTATCTTAGCTCCTACGAGCAGTACTTC.

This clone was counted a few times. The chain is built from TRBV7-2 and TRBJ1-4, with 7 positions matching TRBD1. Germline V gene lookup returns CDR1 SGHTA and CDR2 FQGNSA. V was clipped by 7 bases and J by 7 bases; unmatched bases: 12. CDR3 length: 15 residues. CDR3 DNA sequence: TGTGCCAGCATTTCCTACAGGGGAAGTTTTGAAAAACTGTTTTTT. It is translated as CASISYRGSFEKLFF.

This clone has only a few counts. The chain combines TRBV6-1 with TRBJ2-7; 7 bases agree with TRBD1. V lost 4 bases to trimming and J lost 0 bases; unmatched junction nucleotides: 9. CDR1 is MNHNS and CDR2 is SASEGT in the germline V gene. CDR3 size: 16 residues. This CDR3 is CASSAYSGTDSYEQYF. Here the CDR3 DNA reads TGTGCCAGCAGTGCTTACTCCGGGACAGACTCCTACGAGCAGTACTTC.

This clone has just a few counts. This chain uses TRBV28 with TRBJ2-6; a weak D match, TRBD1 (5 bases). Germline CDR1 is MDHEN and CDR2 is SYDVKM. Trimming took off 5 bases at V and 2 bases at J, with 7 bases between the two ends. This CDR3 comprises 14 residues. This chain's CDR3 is CASSQGPGANVLTF. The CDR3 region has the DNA TGTGCCAGCAGTCAGGGCCCTGGGGCCAACGTCCTGACTTTC.

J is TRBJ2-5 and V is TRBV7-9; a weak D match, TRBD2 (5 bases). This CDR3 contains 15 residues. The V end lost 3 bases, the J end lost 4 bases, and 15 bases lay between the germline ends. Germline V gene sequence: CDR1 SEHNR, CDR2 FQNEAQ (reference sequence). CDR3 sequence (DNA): TGTGCCAGCAGCTTGCCACGGGGTTTAGGAGAGACCCAGTACTTC. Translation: CASSLPRGLGETQYF.

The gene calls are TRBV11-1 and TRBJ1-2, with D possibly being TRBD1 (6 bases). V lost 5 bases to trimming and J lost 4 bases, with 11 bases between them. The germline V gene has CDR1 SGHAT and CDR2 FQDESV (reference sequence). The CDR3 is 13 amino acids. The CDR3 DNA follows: TGTGCCAGCAGCCCCCGAGGGGGCTATGGCTACACCTTC. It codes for CASSPRGGYGYTF.

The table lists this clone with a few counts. The CDR3 nucleotides are TGTGCCAGCAGCCCCAGGGCCAACACTGAAGCTTTCTTT. Translated: CASSPRANTEAFF. The chain combines TRBV11-2 with TRBJ1-1, with a weak D call TRBD1 (5 bases). The ends were cut back, 5 bases at V and 2 bases at J, with 9 bases in the middle. The CDR3 extends over 13 amino acids. Germline CDR1 is SGHAT and CDR2 is FQNNGV.

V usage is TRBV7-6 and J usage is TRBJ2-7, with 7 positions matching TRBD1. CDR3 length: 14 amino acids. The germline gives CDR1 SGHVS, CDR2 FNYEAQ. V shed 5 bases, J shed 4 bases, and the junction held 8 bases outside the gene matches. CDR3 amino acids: CASSPGQQGYEQYF. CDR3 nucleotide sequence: TGTGCCAGCAGCCCAGGCCAACAGGGGTACGAGCAGTACTTC. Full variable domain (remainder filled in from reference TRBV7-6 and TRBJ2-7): GAGVSQSPRYKVTKRGQDVALRCDPISGHVSLYWYRQALGQGPEFLTYFNYEAQQDKSGLPNDRFSAERPEGSISTLTIQRTEQRDSAMYRCASSPGQQGYEQYFGPGTRLTVT.

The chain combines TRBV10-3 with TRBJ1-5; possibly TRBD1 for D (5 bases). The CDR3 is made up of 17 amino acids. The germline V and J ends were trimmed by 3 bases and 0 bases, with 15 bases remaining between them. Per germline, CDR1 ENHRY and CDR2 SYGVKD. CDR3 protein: CAISDRGFGGSNQPQHF. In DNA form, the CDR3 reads TGTGCCATCAGTGACAGAGGGTTCGGGGGTAGCAATCAGCCCCAGCATTTT.

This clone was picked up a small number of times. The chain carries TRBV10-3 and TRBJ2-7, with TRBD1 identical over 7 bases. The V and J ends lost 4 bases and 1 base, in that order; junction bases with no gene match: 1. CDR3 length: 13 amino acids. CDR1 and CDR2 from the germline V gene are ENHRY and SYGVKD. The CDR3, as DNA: TGTGCCATCAGTGGGGGACAGTCCTACGAGCAGTACTTC. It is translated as CAISGGQSYEQYF.

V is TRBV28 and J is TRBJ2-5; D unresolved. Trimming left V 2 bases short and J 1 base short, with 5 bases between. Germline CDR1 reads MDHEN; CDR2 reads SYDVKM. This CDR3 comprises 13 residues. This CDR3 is CASSLRPQETQYF. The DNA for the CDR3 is TGTGCCAGCAGTTTACGGCCCCAAGAGACCCAGTACTTC.

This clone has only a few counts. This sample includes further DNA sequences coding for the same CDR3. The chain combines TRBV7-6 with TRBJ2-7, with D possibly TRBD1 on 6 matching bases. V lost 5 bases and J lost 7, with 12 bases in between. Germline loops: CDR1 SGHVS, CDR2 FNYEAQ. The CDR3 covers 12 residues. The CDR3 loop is CASSPWTAEQYF. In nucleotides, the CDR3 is TGTGCCAGCAGCCCGTGGACAGCGGAGCAGTACTTC.

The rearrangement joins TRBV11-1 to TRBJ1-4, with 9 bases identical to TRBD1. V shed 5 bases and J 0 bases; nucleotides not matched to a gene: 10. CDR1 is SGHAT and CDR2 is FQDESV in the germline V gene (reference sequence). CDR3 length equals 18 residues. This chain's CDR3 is CASSAGTGFFATNEKLFF. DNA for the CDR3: TGTGCCAGCAGCGCGGGGACAGGGTTCTTCGCAACTAATGAAAAACTGTTTTTT.

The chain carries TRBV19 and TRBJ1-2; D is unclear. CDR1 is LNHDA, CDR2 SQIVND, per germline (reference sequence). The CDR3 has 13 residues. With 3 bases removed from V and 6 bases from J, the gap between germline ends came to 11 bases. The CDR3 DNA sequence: TGTGCCAGTAGTATTTACGGGAGGGATGGCTACACCTTC. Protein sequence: CASSIYGRDGYTF.

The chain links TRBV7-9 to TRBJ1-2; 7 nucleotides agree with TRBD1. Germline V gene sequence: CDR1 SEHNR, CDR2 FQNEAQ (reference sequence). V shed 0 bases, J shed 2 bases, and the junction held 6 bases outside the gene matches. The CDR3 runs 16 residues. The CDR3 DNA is TGTGCCAGCAGCTTAGCGGGTGGACAGGCAAACTATGGCTACACCTTC. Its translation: CASSLAGGQANYGYTF.

As DNA, the CDR3 is TGTGCCAGCAGTGACGGTCCGGACCGCTATGGCTACACCTTC. Its protein product is CASSDGPDRYGYTF. The chain is built from TRBV6-4 and TRBJ1-2; D is undetermined. CDR1 and CDR2 from the germline V gene are MRHNA and SNTAGT. This CDR3 has 14 amino acids. Trimming took off 2 bases at V and 4 bases at J, with 11 bases between the two ends.

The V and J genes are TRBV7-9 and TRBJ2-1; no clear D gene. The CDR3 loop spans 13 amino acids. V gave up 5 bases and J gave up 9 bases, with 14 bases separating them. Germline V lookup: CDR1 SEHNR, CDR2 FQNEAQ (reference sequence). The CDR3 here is CASSQRVEFEQFF. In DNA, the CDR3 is TGTGCCAGCAGCCAACGAGTGGAATTTGAGCAGTTCTTC.

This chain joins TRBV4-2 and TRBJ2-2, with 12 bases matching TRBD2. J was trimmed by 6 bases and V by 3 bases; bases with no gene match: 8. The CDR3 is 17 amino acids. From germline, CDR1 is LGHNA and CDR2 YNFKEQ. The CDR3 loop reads CASSQLGLAGPAGELFF. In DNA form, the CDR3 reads TGTGCCAGCAGCCAGCTTGGACTAGCGGGACCAGCCGGGGAGCTGTTTTTT.

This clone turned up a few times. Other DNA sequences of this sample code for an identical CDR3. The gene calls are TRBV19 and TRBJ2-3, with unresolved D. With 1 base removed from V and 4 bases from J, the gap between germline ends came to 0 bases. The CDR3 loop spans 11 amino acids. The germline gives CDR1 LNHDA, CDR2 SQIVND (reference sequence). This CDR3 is CASSIADTQYF. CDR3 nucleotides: TGTGCCAGTAGTATAGCAGATACGCAGTATTTT.